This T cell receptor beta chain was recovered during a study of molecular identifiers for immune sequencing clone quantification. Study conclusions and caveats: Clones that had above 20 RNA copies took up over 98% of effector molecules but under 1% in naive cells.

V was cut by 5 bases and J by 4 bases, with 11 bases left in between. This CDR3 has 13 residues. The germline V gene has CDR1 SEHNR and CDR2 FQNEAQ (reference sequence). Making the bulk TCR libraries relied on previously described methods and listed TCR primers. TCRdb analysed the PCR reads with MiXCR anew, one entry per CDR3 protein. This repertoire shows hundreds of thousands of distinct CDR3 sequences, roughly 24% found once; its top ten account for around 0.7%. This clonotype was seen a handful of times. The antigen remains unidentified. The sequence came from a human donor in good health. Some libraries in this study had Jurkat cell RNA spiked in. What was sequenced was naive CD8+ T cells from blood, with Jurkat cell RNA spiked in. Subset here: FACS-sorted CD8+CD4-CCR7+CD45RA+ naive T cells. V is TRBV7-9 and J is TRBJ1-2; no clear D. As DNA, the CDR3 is TGTGCCAGCAGCCCAATGACGGCCTATGGCTACACCTTC. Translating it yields CASSPMTAYGYTF.